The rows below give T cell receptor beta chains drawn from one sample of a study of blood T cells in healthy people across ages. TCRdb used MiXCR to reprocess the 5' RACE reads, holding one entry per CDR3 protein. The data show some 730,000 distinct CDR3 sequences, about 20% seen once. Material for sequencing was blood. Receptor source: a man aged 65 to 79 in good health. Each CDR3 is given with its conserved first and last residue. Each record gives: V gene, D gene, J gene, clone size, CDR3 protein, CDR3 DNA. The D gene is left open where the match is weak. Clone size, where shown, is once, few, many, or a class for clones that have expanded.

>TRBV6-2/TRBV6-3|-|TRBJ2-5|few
CASRRSWTQYF
TGTGCCAGCAGACGTAGTTGGACCCAGTACTTC
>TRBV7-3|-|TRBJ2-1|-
CASSLSVYNEQFF
TGTGCCAGCAGCTTAAGCGTCTACAATGAGCAGTTCTTC
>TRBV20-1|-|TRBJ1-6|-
CSAWEEQGRRGSPLHF
TGCAGCGCCTGGGAAGAACAGGGTCGCCGAGGTTCACCCCTCCACTTT
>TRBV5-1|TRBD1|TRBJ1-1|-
CASSLPGTGNTEAFF
TGCGCCAGCAGCTTGCCCGGGACAGGTAACACTGAAGCTTTCTTT
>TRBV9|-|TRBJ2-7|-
CASSVGVSAMSYEQYF
TGTGCCAGCAGCGTAGGTGTTAGCGCGATGTCCTACGAGCAGTACTTC
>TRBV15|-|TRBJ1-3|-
CATSRGGATVGVDTIYF
TGTGCCACCAGCAGAGGTGGGGCTACAGTGGGGGTGGACACCATATATTTT
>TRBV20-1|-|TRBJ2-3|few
CSVGSPGVSTDTQYF
TGCAGTGTTGGCTCGCCGGGCGTTAGCACAGATACGCAGTATTTT
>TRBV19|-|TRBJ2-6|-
CASSTGASGANVLTF
TGTGCCAGTAGTACGGGAGCCTCTGGGGCCAACGTCCTGACTTTC
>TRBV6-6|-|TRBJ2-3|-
CASTASDTQYF
TGCGCCAGCACCGCTTCAGATACGCAGTATTTT
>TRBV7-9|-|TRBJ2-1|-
CASTPLRDEQFF
TGTGCCAGCACCCCCCTTAGGGATGAGCAGTTCTTC
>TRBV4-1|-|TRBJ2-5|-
CASSQDGQGVETQYF
TGCGCCAGCAGCCAAGATGGGCAGGGCGTGGAGACCCAGTACTTC
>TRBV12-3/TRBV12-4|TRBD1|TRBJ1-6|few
CASSFGQANSPLHF
TGTGCCAGCAGTTTCGGACAGGCTAATTCACCCCTCCACTTT
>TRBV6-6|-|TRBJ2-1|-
CASSGDTLNEQFF
TGTGCCAGCAGCGGGGACACCCTCAATGAGCAGTTCTTC
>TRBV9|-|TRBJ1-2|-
CASSEKDSGVILSYGYTF
TGTGCCAGCAGCGAAAAGGACTCAGGGGTCATCCTGTCTTATGGCTACACCTTC
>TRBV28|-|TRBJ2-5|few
CASRTARPGDQETQYF
TGTGCCAGCAGAACTGCGAGGCCAGGAGACCAAGAGACCCAGTACTTC
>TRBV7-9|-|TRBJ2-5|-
CASTRLGSGQETQYF
TGTGCCAGCACCCGATTAGGGTCGGGACAAGAGACCCAGTACTTC